The following is a T cell receptor (beta chain) sequence with its context. A clone one base away is much larger, so this may be a read error. Russia was home to the donors, healthy Caucasian individuals aged about 6 to 90. The entry originates in a study of blood T cells in healthy people across ages. A sample-barcoded 5' primer and a J-beta primer mix were used in a second PCR of about 6 to 12 cycles. TCRdb recomputed calls from the 5' RACE reads with MiXCR, one row per CDR3 protein. The sample has 870,000 or so distinct CDR3 sequences; more than 25% are singletons. Sequencing was performed on blood. The receptor comes from a woman aged 80 or over in good health.

CDR3 sequence: CASSFYKGYEQYF. Here the CDR3 DNA reads TGCGCCAGCAGCTTTTATAAGGGGTATGAGCAGTACTTC. The rearrangement uses TRBV5-1 and TRBJ2-1; tentatively, D is TRBD1 (5 bases). The J call may be mistaken, given a closer DNA end match to TRBJ2-7. Germline V CDR1 and CDR2: SGHRS, YFSETQ. The CDR3 is 13 residues long.